This T cell receptor (beta chain) was found in a study of blood T cells in healthy people across ages. For the second PCR, which ran for about 6 to 11 cycles, a sample-barcoded 5' primer and a J-beta primer mix were used. TCRdb reprocessed the 5' RACE reads via MiXCR and lists one record per CDR3 protein. This sample has approximately 780,000 distinct CDR3 sequences, with 20% to 30% found just once. Another study also made use of these data, one on T cells of mothers and their children.

This clonotype was sampled from a boy aged 5 to 17 in good health. The sample comprised blood.

The chain's CDR3 is CASSPNGTAKNIQYF. The DNA for the CDR3 is TGTGCCAGCTCCCCGAATGGGACTGCTAAAAACATTCAGTACTTC. The chain is built from TRBV18 and TRBJ2-4; D is perhaps TRBD2 (6 bases). The CDR3 covers 15 residues. Germline V CDR1 and CDR2: KGHSH, LQKENI. V lost 6 bases to trimming and J lost 4 bases, with 16 bases between them.